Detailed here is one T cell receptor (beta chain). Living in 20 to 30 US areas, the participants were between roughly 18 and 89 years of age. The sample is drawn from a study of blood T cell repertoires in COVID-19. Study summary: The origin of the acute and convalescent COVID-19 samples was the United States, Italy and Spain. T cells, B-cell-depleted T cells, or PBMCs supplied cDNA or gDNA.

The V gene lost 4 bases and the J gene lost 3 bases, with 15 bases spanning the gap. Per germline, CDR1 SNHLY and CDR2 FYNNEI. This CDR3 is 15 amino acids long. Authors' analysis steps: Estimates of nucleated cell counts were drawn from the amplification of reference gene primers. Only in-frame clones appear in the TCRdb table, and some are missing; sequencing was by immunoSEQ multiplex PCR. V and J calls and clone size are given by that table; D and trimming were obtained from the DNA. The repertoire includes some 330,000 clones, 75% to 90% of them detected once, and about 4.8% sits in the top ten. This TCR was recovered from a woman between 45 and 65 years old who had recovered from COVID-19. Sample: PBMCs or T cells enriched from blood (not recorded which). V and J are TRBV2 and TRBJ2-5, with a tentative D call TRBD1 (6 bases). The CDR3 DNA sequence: TGTGCCAGCAGTGTTGGGGGCCTCGCGAAAGAGACCCAGTACTTC. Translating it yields CASSVGGLAKETQYF.